These T cell receptor beta chains were read from a single sample in a study of T cell responses to AZD1222 COVID-19 vaccine. The method was immunoSEQ multiplex PCR; TCRdb's version includes in-frame clones alone and lacks a portion of them. The sample gives around 99,000 clones, around 87% of which show up once; around 4.5% is in the top ten. The sample was peripheral blood, taken 28 days after the second AZD1222 dose. These receptor sequences come from an adult who received the AZD1222 COVID-19 vaccine. CDR3s include the opening cysteine and the closing phenylalanine or tryptophan. Fields, in order: V gene, J gene, D gene, clone size, CDR3 protein, CDR3 DNA. A D gene is named only where the DNA matches it firmly. Clone sizes are given selectively: once, few, many, or a class where the clone is expanded.

V gene: TRBV7-9
J gene: TRBJ1-2
D gene: NA
clone size: NA
CDR3 protein: CASRSRDILRYGYTF
CDR3 DNA: TGTGCCAGCAGGTCCCGGGACATCCTCCGCTATGGCTACACCTTC

V gene: TRBV6-5
J gene: TRBJ1-2
D gene: TRBD1
clone size: NA
CDR3 protein: CASRDRGIVYGYTF
CDR3 DNA: TGTGCCAGCAGGGACAGGGGAATCGTCTATGGCTACACCTTC

V gene: TRBV30
J gene: TRBJ1-3
D gene: TRBD1
clone size: NA
CDR3 protein: CAWDKGTGRNTIYF
CDR3 DNA: TGTGCCTGGGATAAGGGGACAGGGAGAAACACCATATATTTT

V gene: TRBV4-3
J gene: TRBJ2-7
D gene: NA
clone size: NA
CDR3 protein: CASSQDHRTDFPYEQYF
CDR3 DNA: TGCGCCAGCAGCCAAGATCACCGGACAGACTTTCCCTACGAGCAGTACTTC

V gene: TRBV7-9
J gene: TRBJ1-2
D gene: NA
clone size: once
CDR3 protein: CASSLSRGYTF
CDR3 DNA: TGTGCCAGCAGCTTATCTAGAGGCTACACCTTC

V gene: TRBV29-1
J gene: TRBJ1-2
D gene: NA
clone size: NA
CDR3 protein: CSARAGDGYTF
CDR3 DNA: TGCAGCGCGAGGGCAGGGGATGGCTACACCTTC

V gene: TRBV3-1/TRBV3-2
J gene: TRBJ1-5
D gene: NA
clone size: NA
CDR3 protein: CASSQSPGQPQHF
CDR3 DNA: TGTGCCAGCAGCCAAAGTCCAGGTCAGCCCCAGCATTTT

V gene: TRBV19
J gene: TRBJ1-3
D gene: NA
clone size: NA
CDR3 protein: CASSINGGRNTIYF
CDR3 DNA: TGTGCCAGTAGTATAAACGGAGGCCGAAACACCATATATTTT

V gene: TRBV30
J gene: TRBJ1-1
D gene: TRBD1
clone size: NA
CDR3 protein: CAWRAGGRGTEAFF
CDR3 DNA: TGTGCCTGGAGGGCAGGGGGCCGAGGAACTGAAGCTTTCTTT

V gene: TRBV4-3
J gene: TRBJ1-5
D gene: TRBD1
clone size: NA
CDR3 protein: CASSHLVEGASNQPQHF
CDR3 DNA: TGCGCCAGCAGCCACTTGGTCGAGGGGGCCTCCAATCAGCCCCAGCATTTT

V gene: TRBV5-4
J gene: TRBJ1-2
D gene: TRBD1
clone size: NA
CDR3 protein: CASSLYPTGGYGYTF
CDR3 DNA: TGTGCCAGCAGCTTGTATCCGACAGGGGGCTATGGCTACACCTTC

V gene: TRBV2
J gene: TRBJ2-5
D gene: NA
clone size: NA
CDR3 protein: CASSEALGLQETQYF
CDR3 DNA: TGTGCCAGCAGTGAAGCGCTTGGGCTACAAGAGACCCAGTACTTC